The entry below gives a single TCR beta chain sequence along with its context. Ten or more counts support this clonotype. Its target antigen remains unknown. Qualities for individual bases were not recorded, and no much larger clone is one base off. These data come from a study of early T cells in non-severe SARS-CoV-2 infection (dated by TCRdb to the early 2020s). Background for the entire study: Bulk RNA from unsorted whole blood was used for TCR sequencing, so alpha and beta chains could not be paired. The full study reports these points: VDJdb matching was skewed toward anti-spike CD8 responses and likely underestimated virus-specific expansions by missing private and CD4 specificities.

V was cut back by 2 bases and J by 1 base, leaving a gap of 8 bases between them. The CDR3 runs 15 residues from the cysteine to the phenylalanine. Solely the CDR3 DNA is kept, with 45 bases framed from the first base. From the germline V gene, CDR1 is SGHVS and CDR2 is FNYEAQ. The method behind the library was 5' RACE. The sequencing machine was a NextSeq 500. To correct for sequencing error and PCR bias, the TCR library protocol tagged individual cDNA molecules with unique molecular identifiers. TCR alpha and beta chains were both sequenced, and the abundances of alpha and beta sequences in each sample were closely correlated with each other. On the authors' methods: V gene, J gene and CDR3 annotation of TCR sequences was performed with Decombinator V4. TCRs were defined as expanded if a significant change between any two time points was detected under a Poisson model with p below 0.0001. TCR abundances were normalised to the total number of TCRs sequenced per sample and expressed as counts per million. TRAV1-2 paired with TRAJ12, TRAJ20 or TRAJ33 defined MAIT TCRs, while TRAV10 paired with TRAJ18 defined iNKT TCRs. VDJdb, accessed on 1 November 2021, was searched for TCRs annotated for CMV, EBV and SARS-CoV-2, and TCRs annotated for more than one antigen were excluded. TCRdb reran the public reads through fastp at Q25 and MiXCR, keeping productive beta chains. Rows matching on CDR3 protein sequence are summarized as one entry with the most common DNA and genes. V and J calls and clone size were set by TCRdb, not the authors. This sample has 30,000 to 35,000 distinct CDR3 sequences in its table, and 6% to 7% of those were observed once. Roughly 7.1% of the sample is taken by the ten largest.

A case-control design nested within a healthcare worker cohort in London, UK, was used, with weekly nasopharyngeal swab PCR tests and blood sampling performed. Healthcare workers were recruited between 23 and 31 March 2020, during the week of the UK lockdown, and were followed weekly for up to roughly 16 weeks. This receptor was obtained from an adult who was a healthcare worker with PCR-confirmed SARS-CoV-2 infection or an uninfected control (not recorded which). The chain couples TRBV7-6 to TRBJ2-2, with the D call tentatively TRBD1 or TRBD2, each fitting 5 bases. Source material: whole blood. The CDR3 is CASSLRDQNTGELFF. Here is the DNA: TGTGCCAGCAGCTTACGGGACCAGAACACCGGGGAGCTGTTTTTT. Where the CDR3 stops, the reference TRBV7-6 and TRBJ2-2 genes take over; the full variable domain is GAGVSQSPRYKVTKRGQDVALRCDPISGHVSLYWYRQALGQGPEFLTYFNYEAQQDKSGLPNDRFSAERPEGSISTLTIQRTEQRDSAMYRCASSLRDQNTGELFFGEGSRLTVL.